Described below is a single T cell receptor beta chain sequence and its context. As yet, its antigen is unknown. This entry is derived from a study of blood T cells in healthy people across ages. Whole-study results and caveats: Roughly linear age-related decline in beta diversity appeared, significant by age 40. Among long-lived donors, naive CD4+ cells were more numerous and diversity higher than in aged donors.

Individuals who donated were healthy Caucasians from Russia aged about 6 to 90. Primers used in a second PCR of about 6 to 11 cycles were a sample-barcoded 5' primer and a J-beta primer mix. Every sample gave at least 2.5 million paired-end reads containing CDR3. MiXCR was run by TCRdb on the 5' RACE reads, yielding one entry per CDR3 protein. There are roughly 570,000 distinct CDR3 sequences in the sample; 25% to 30% occur only once, and about 18% lies in the top ten. This TCR derives from a woman in her 70s in good health. What was sequenced was blood.

The CDR3 nucleotides read TGTGCCATCAGTGAGGTGGCTAGCTCCTACGAGCAGTACTTC. It codes for CAISEVASSYEQYF. The chain links TRBV10-3 to TRBJ2-7; D is undetermined. This CDR3 contains 14 residues. Germline CDR1 reads ENHRY; CDR2 reads SYGVKD. V dropped 2 bases and J dropped 0 bases, with 8 bases sitting between them.